Given below is one T cell receptor beta chain in context. These data come from a study of blood T cell repertoires in COVID-19. Authors' analysis steps: Using reference gene primer amplification, nucleated cell counts were estimated. The data were produced by immunoSEQ multiplex PCR, yet TCRdb's version contains in-frame clones alone and is incomplete. V and J calls and clone size come straight from that table; D and trimming were deduced from the DNA. Among around 470,000 clones listed, 75% to 90% were seen once. The CDR3 consists of 15 residues. Trimming cost V 5 bases and J 9 bases; bases outside gene matches: 9. The germline gives CDR1 SEHNR, CDR2 FQNEAQ (reference sequence). Enrollment of patients from Seattle took place during active infection, with longitudinal follow-up.

This receptor was obtained from a young man with COVID-19, enrolled during active disease. Sequences were obtained from peripheral blood. The chain has TRBV7-9 and TRBJ1-6; 8 nucleotides align to TRBD1. The DNA for the CDR3 is TGTGCCAGCAGCCGTAAGCAGGGGGCAGGTTCACCCCTCCACTTT. It yields the protein CASSRKQGAGSPLHF.